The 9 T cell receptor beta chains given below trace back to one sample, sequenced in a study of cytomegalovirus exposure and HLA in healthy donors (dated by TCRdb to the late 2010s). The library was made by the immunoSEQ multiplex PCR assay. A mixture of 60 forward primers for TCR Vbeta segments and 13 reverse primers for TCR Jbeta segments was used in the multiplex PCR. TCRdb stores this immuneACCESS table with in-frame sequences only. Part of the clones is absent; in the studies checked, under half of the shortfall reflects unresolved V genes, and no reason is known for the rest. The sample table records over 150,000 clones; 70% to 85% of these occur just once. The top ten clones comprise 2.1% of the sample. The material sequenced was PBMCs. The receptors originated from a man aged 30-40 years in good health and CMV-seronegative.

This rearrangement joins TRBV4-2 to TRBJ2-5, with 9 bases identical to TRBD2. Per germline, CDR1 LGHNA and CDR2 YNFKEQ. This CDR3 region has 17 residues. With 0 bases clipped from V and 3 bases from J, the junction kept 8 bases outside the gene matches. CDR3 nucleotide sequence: TGTGCCAGCAGCCAAGATGAGGGGCGGGGGGGAAAAGAGACCCAGTACTTC. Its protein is CASSQDEGRGGKETQYF.

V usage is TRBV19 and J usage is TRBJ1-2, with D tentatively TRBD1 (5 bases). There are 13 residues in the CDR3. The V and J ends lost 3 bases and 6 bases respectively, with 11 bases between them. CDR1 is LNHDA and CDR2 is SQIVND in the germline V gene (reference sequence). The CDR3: CASSIGRVDGYTF. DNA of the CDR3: TGTGCCAGTAGTATCGGCAGGGTCGATGGCTACACCTTC.

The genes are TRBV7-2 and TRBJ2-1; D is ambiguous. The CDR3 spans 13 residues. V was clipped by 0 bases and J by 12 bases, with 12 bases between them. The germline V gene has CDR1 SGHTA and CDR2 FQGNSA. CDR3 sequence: CASSLAGNQRQFF. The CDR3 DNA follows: TGTGCCAGCAGCTTAGCGGGCAATCAGAGGCAGTTCTTC.

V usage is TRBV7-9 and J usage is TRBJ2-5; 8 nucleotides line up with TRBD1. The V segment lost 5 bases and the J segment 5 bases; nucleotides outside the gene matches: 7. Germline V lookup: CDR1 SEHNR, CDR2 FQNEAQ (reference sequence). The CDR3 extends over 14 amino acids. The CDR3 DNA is TGTGCCAGCAGCCACGACAGGGGTGGCGAGACCCAGTACTTC. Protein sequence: CASSHDRGGETQYF.

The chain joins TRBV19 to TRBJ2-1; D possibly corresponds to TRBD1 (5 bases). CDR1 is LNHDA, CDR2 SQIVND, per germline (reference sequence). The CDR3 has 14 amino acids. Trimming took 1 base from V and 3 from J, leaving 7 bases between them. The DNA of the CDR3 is TGTGCCAGTAGTATAGCACAGGACTACAATGAGCAGTTCTTC. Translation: CASSIAQDYNEQFF.

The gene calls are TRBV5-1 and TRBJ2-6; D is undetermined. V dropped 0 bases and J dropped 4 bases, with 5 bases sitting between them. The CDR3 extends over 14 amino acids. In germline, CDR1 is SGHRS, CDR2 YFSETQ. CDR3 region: CASSLAGGANVLTF. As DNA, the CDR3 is TGCGCCAGCAGCTTGGCCGGGGGGGCCAACGTCCTGACTTTC.

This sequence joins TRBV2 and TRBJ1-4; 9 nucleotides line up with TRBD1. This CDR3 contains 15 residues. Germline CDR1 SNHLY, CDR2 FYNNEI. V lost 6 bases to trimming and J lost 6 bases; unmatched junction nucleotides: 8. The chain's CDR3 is CASSLDRGRYEKLFF. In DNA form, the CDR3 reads TGTGCCAGCAGCCTGGACAGGGGACGGTATGAAAAACTGTTTTTT.

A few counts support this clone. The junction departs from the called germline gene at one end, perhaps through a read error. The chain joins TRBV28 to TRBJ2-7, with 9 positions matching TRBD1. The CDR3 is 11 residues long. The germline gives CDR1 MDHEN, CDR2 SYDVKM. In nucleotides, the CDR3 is TGTGCCAGCAGTTCAGGACAGGGGTGGCACTTC. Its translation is CASSSGQGWHF.

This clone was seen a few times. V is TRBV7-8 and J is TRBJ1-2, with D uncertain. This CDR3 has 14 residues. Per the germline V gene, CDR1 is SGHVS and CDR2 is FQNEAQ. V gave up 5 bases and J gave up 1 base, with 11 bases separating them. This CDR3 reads CASSPNGRNYGYTF. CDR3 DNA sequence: TGTGCCAGCAGCCCAAATGGCCGTAACTATGGCTACACCTTC.